This T cell receptor beta chain derives from a study of shared clonotypes between healthy human individuals (dated by TCRdb to the early 2020s). Study-level background: Two women and a few men aged 18 to 49 years were included in the cohort. Blood TCR repertoires of roughly five healthy adults were deeply sequenced to estimate repertoire size and the extent of clonotype sharing between individuals. Different laboratories and diverse techniques were used to prepare libraries and sequence TCR repertoires, to increase sequencing depth and limit assay-specific biases. For each donor, three plates each were used for CD4 naive and CD4 memory, two plates were used for CD8 naive, and one plate was used for CD8 memory. Between about 0.94 and 10 billion PBMCs per donor were obtained by leukapheresis.

Using the deep immunoSEQ assay, multiplex PCR amplified TCR CDR3 regions from genomic DNA. Extracted genomic DNA from each cell subset was spread evenly across all wells of several immunoSEQ 96-well plates, with each plate serving as a replicate. Each replicate PCR for sorted subsets received approximately 200 ng genomic DNA, equal to roughly 30,000 T cell genomes. Purified libraries were quantified with a Qubit 3.0 fluorometer, sized on a Bioanalyzer 2100, and re-quantified with the KAPA Library Quantification kit. Every immunoSEQ 96-well plate was sequenced on a separate single-read 150-cycle Illumina NextSeq 550 flow cell. As for how the authors treated the data: Because the immunoSEQ output included only junctional sequences and no quality scores, the filtering could not be the same as the filtering used for full-length reads. Sequences were annotated with PyIR, a Python wrapper for IgBLAST v1.9, using IMGT germline references to assign V/J genes and CDR3. Any read was removed if the V/J assignment was weak (E-value above 1e-6), the CDR3 was missing, or the read contained stop codons, out-of-frame junctions, or ambiguous translated residues. V3J clonotypes were defined as sequences sharing the same inferred V gene, J gene, and CDR3 amino acid sequence. Percentage overlap between repertoires was computed as shared unique clonotypes divided by the size of the smaller repertoire. Richness of each repertoire was evaluated using RTK rarefaction, the Chao1 estimator, and Recon v2.1 estimates of unobserved clonotypes. Generation probabilities for all TCRbeta clonotypes obtained by the gDNA method from a few donors were computed using OLGA. This is the immuneACCESS table as TCRdb keeps it, with only in-frame sequences that have V and J called. A part of the clones is gone; compared with another copy, unresolved V genes explain less than half, and the rest is unexplained. From that table come the V and J calls and clone size; the DNA was used to work out D and trimming. This sample comprises 550,000 to 650,000 clones, around 96% of them detected only once. Less than 0.13% of the sample rests with the top ten.

Summary of the overall study and its limitations: Sampling was restricted to blood, and TCR repertoires in tissues likely differ from the TCR repertoires found in blood. Larger estimated clonotype richness was generally found for naive subsets than for memory subsets. Compared with non-shared clonotypes, the clonotypes found in all four sorted-subset donors had higher generation probabilities. Pairwise subsampling indicated that sequencing depth was expected to affect the degree of clonotype sharing among donors. When a few donors were compared, the shared fraction of clonotypes was about 5.4% for naive CD4, roughly 3.3% for naive CD8, about 2.4% for memory CD4, and roughly 0.43% for memory CD8. Rarefaction of sorted-subset datasets indicated incomplete sequencing despite the large sequencing depth. Because the study included only a small number of donors, the genetic and exposure-history diversity represented was limited.

CD8 naive samples were obtained by positive selection for CCR7 among CD45RO-negative cells, yielding a CD45RA+CCR7+ population from which TemRA cells were excluded. The donors were healthy, HIV-negative adults with no recently reported acute infections or vaccinations. All donors were Caucasian adults living in Nashville, Tennessee, USA. Blood was collected by leukapheresis, and PBMCs were isolated by Ficoll-Histopaque density gradient centrifugation and then cryopreserved in liquid nitrogen vapor phase. Purity and quantity of every magnetically sorted T cell population were checked by analytical flow cytometry. Each sorted fraction had its genomic DNA isolated and then quantified by UV absorbance on a Nanodrop 2000c. V drops 3 bases and J drops 3 bases, leaving 5 bases in between. The CDR3 covers 12 residues, taking in both the cysteine and the phenylalanine. The retained sequence is limited to the CDR3, 36 bases, with the frame set at the first base. Per the germline V gene, SGHNT is the CDR1 and YENEEA is the CDR2.

Concerning this clone: Its recognized antigen is unknown. The sample holds no much larger clone one base away, and base qualities are not on file. Other DNA sequences in this specimen translate into the identical CDR3.

The chain links TRBV11-3 with TRBJ1-1, with the identity of the D gene unclear. The sequence came from a woman in her 30s in good health. Sample: naive CD8+ T cells sorted from blood. The cell subset or site label, as the study defines it: CD45RA+CCR7+. The DNA sequence is as follows: TGTGCCAGCAGCTTTGGGGACACTGAAGCTTTCTTT. This translates into CASSFGDTEAFF.